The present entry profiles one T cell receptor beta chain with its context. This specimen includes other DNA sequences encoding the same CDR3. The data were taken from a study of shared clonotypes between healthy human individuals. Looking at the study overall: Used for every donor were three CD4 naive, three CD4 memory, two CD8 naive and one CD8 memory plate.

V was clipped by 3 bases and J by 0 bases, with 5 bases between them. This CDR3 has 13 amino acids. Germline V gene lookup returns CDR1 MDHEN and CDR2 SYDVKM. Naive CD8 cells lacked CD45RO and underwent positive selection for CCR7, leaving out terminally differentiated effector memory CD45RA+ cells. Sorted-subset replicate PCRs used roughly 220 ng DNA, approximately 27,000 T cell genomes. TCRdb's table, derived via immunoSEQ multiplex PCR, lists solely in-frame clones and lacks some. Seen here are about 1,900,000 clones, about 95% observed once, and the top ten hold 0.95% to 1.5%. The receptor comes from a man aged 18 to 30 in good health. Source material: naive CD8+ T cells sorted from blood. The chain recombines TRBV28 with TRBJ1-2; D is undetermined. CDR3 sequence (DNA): TGTGCCAGCAGTTTCAGGCCTAACTATGGCTACACCTTC. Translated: CASSFRPNYGYTF.